This T cell receptor beta chain originates from a study of blood T cells in healthy people across ages. Study findings and constraints: Comparison with aged donors showed that long-lived donors had more naive CD4+ cells and higher diversity.

A word on this clonotype: Its specificity is unknown.

The CDR3 is 14 residues long. CDR1 SGHTA and CDR2 FQGNSA come from the germline V gene. The V gene lost 3 bases and the J gene lost 5 bases, with 14 bases spanning the gap. Primed by a sample-barcoded 5' primer and a J-beta primer mix, a second PCR proceeded for 7 to 11 cycles. A single record per CDR3 protein comes from TCRdb applying MiXCR to the 5' RACE reads. The sample shows about 930,000 distinct CDR3 sequences, about 28% of them seen only once. These same records also appear under a second study, on T cells of mothers and their children. That work states: Sequencing revealed no T cell clones that were persistent and microchimeric.

This chain links TRBV7-2 with TRBJ2-7; possibly TRBD2 for D (5 bases). The sample was blood. The origin of this receptor is a woman aged 40 to 55 in good health. The CDR3 protein is CASSLARWENEQYF. The CDR3 DNA follows: TGTGCCAGCAGCTTGGCCCGGTGGGAGAACGAGCAGTACTTC. Together with reference TRBV7-2 and TRBJ2-7, the CDR3 gives the full variable domain: GAGVSQSPSNKVTEKGKDVELRCDPISGHTALYWYRQSLGQGLEFLIYFQGNSAPDKSGLPSDRFSAERTGGSVSTLTIQRTQQEDSAVYLCASSLARWENEQYFGPGTRLTVT.